The rows below give T cell receptor beta chains drawn from one sample of a study of OX40 agonist ivuxolimab in advanced cancers. Only in-frame clones appear in the TCRdb table, and some are missing; sequencing was by immunoSEQ multiplex PCR. The table records 65,000 to 95,000 clones, about 90% of them present only once. This sample comprised CD4+ or CD8+ T cells sorted from blood, obtained in a trial of the OX40 agonist ivuxolimab. These receptors were collected from an adult with an advanced solid tumor such as melanoma, head and neck, liver or kidney cancer. The CDR3 runs from the conserved cysteine through the conserved F or W. The D gene is left open where the match is weak. The size of a clone is reported for some rows only, either as once, few or many, or as a class for expanded clones.

>TRBJ1-1|TRBD1|TRBV5-1|NA
CASSPQTGMNTEAFF
TGCGCCAGCAGCCCACAGACAGGGATGAACACTGAAGCTTTCTTT
>TRBJ1-2|NA|TRBV19|NA
CASSMGRGGRGYTF
TGTGCCAGTAGTATGGGAAGGGGGGGGCGCGGCTACACCTTC
>TRBJ1-1|NA|TRBV27|NA
CASRGSLGGGVNTEAFF
TGTGCCAGCAGGGGATCTCTCGGCGGAGGGGTGAACACTGAAGCTTTCTTT
>TRBJ2-1|NA|TRBV7-7|NA
CASSSTPISYNEQFF
TGTGCTAGCAGCTCCACACCCATCTCCTACAATGAGCAGTTCTTC
>TRBJ2-5|TRBD2|TRBV6-5|NA
CASRGLAGEETQYF
TGTGCCAGCAGGGGACTAGCGGGGGAAGAGACCCAGTACTTC
>TRBJ1-2|NA|TRBV9|NA
CASSAHDRLRNYGYTF
TGTGCCAGCAGCGCCCATGACAGGTTACGTAACTATGGCTACACCTTC
>TRBJ1-4|NA|TRBV4-1|NA
CASSQGVGSMNEKLFF
TGCGCCAGCAGCCAAGGTGTTGGGAGTATGAATGAAAAACTGTTTTTT
>TRBJ1-4|NA|TRBV4-1|NA
CASSQGRGVTNEKLFF
TGCGCCAGCAGCCAAGGCAGGGGTGTTACTAATGAAAAACTGTTTTTT
>TRBJ1-5|NA|TRBV6-6|NA
CASSAPGRANQPQHF
TGTGCCAGCAGTGCCCCCGGGCGGGCCAATCAGCCCCAGCATTTT
>TRBJ1-5|NA|TRBV4-2|NA
CASSLSPWEESNQPQHF
TGTGCCAGCAGCCTTTCCCCCTGGGAAGAAAGCAATCAGCCCCAGCATTTT
>TRBJ1-4|NA|TRBV6-5|NA
CASSRTLMDEKLFF
TGTGCCAGCAGCCGGACATTGATGGATGAAAAACTGTTTTTT
>TRBJ2-2|NA|TRBV19|NA
CASSIRDTGELFF
TGTGCCAGTAGTATCAGGGACACCGGGGAGCTGTTTTTT
>TRBJ1-1|NA|TRBV10-3|NA
CAISESKGKNTEAFF
TGTGCCATCAGTGAGTCCAAGGGTAAGAACACTGAAGCTTTCTTT
>TRBJ1-2|NA|TRBV4-1|NA
CASSQQDSQIYGYTF
TGCGCCAGCAGCCAACAGGACAGTCAGATCTATGGCTACACCTTC
>TRBJ1-1|NA|TRBV2|NA
CASKSTGRYTEAFF
TGTGCCAGCAAGTCCACAGGCCGGTACACTGAAGCTTTCTTT
>TRBJ2-7|NA|TRBV19|NA
CASSRENLYEQYF
TGTGCTTCGTCCAGGGAAAATTTATACGAGCAGTACTTC
>TRBJ1-6|NA|TRBV15|NA
CATSRDNRADNSPLHF
TGTGCCACCAGCAGAGATAACAGGGCTGATAATTCACCCCTCCACTTT
>TRBJ2-3|NA|TRBV19|NA
CASSLADTQYF
TGTGCCAGTAGCTTAGCAGATACGCAGTATTTT
>TRBJ2-2|NA|TRBV5-1|NA
CASSLDNANTGELFF
TGCGCCAGCAGCTTGGACAACGCGAACACCGGGGAGCTGTTTTTT
>TRBJ2-6|NA|TRBV10-1|NA
CASSPRAGANVLTF
TGCGCCAGCAGTCCGAGGGCTGGGGCCAACGTCCTGACTTTC
>TRBJ2-5|NA|TRBV2|NA
CASSGYWEETQYF
TGTGCCAGCAGTGGGTATTGGGAAGAGACCCAGTACTTC
>TRBJ1-5|NA|TRBV5-1|NA
CASSLGGAWNQPQHF
TGCGCCAGCAGCTTGGGGGGGGCTTGGAATCAGCCCCAGCATTTT
>TRBJ2-1|NA|TRBV6-4|NA
CASSPRWDYNEQFF
TGTGCCAGCAGTCCGAGGTGGGATTACAATGAGCAGTTCTTC
>TRBJ2-7|TRBD2|TRBV9|NA
CASSVAPSAGGNYEQYF
TGTGCCAGCAGCGTAGCCCCGAGTGCGGGGGGGAATTACGAGCAGTACTTC
>TRBJ2-3|NA|TRBV5-5|NA
CASSFSGGQLVADTQYF
TGTGCCAGCAGCTTCTCCGGGGGGCAGTTGGTCGCAGATACGCAGTATTTT
>TRBJ1-2|NA|TRBV10-3|NA
CAISEIGPYGYTF
TGTGCCATCAGTGAAATAGGGCCCTATGGCTACACCTTC
>TRBJ1-1|NA|TRBV6-6|NA
CASSYSRGGSTEAFF
TGTGCCAGCAGTTACTCAAGAGGAGGGAGCACTGAAGCTTTCTTT
>TRBJ1-4|NA|TRBV28|NA
CASSGKGGEKLFF
TGTGCCAGCAGTGGGAAGGGAGGAGAAAAACTGTTTTTT
>TRBJ1-1|NA|TRBV11-2|NA
CASSLGGFNTEAFF
TGTGCCAGCAGCTTAGGAGGATTTAACACTGAAGCTTTCTTT
>TRBJ2-5|NA|TRBV21-1|NA
CASSKGTTGGTQYF
TGTGCCAGCAGCAAAGGGACTACGGGCGGGACCCAGTACTTC
>TRBJ1-6|NA|TRBV11-2|NA
CASSLFRENSPLHF
TGTGCCAGCAGCTTATTCAGGGAGAATTCACCCCTCCACTTT
>TRBJ1-2|TRBD1|TRBV6-1|few
CATTEGTGGGYTF
TGTGCCACCACAGAAGGGACAGGAGGCGGCTACACCTTC
>TRBJ1-2|NA|TRBV19|NA
CASKAGSYGYTF
TGTGCCAGTAAAGCAGGGAGCTATGGCTACACCTTC
>TRBJ2-5|NA|TRBV19|NA
CASSMRETQYF
TGTGCCAGTAGTATGAGGGAGACCCAGTACTTC
>TRBJ2-1|NA|TRBV5-3|NA
CARSPREGGNEQFF
TGTGCCAGAAGCCCCCGAGAAGGGGGCAATGAGCAGTTCTTC
>TRBJ2-5|NA|TRBV5-1|once
CASSSRQGREETQYF
TGCGCCAGCAGCTCGCGACAGGGGCGGGAGGAGACCCAGTACTTC
>TRBJ1-1|TRBD1|TRBV2|NA
CASSRQGYSEAFF
TGTGCCAGCAGCCGACAGGGGTACTCAGAAGCTTTCTTT